The text below deals with one T cell receptor beta chain. Its antigen is still unknown. This CDR3 is built from 15 residues. CDR1 is MGHRA, CDR2 YSYEKL, per germline. V lost 1 base to trimming and J lost 4 bases, with 14 bases between them. The method was immunoSEQ multiplex PCR; TCRdb's version includes in-frame clones alone and lacks a portion of them. The sample holds about 48,000 clones, approximately 94% seen once. This specimen belongs to a study of T cell therapy after organ transplantation. Study as a whole: Therapy products were autologous CMV-specific T cells, peptide-expanded for roughly 2 weeks.

Notes on the study in general: Post-therapy CD8 clonality change correlated inversely with pretherapy clonality. Nonresponder repertoires showed strong pretherapy expansions, barely changing post-therapy.

This clonotype originated in a human patient who had received a solid organ transplant and had CMV disease. J is TRBJ2-7 and V is TRBV4-1; D perhaps matches TRBD1 (5 bases). Sample: CD8+ T cells from blood, taken before autologous CMV-specific T cell therapy. DNA of the CDR3: TGCGCCAGCAGCCAAGGCAGGGCCAAGGGGTACGAGCAGTACTTC. Translation gives CASSQGRAKGYEQYF.